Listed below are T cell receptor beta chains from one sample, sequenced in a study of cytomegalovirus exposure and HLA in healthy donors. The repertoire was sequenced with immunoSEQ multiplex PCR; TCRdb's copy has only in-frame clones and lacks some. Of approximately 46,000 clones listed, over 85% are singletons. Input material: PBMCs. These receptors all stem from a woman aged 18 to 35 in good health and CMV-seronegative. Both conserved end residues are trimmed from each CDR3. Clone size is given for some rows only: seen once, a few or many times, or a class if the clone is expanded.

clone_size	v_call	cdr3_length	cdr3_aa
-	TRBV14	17	ASSQYPGLAGGPSNEQF
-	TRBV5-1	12	ASSPSGGWETQY
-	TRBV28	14	ASRLKTGTGFSGYT
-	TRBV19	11	ASSPRDITEAF
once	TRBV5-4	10	ASSLRGEKLF
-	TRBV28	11	ASRLGGLEGYT
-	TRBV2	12	ASRGTGLRTEAF
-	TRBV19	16	ASSPRDRLQSSGNTIY
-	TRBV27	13	ASSLGQYVYNEQF
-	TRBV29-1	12	SVVGGSSGNTIY
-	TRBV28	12	ASSPGQGAREQY
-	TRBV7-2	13	ASSFTGQGATEAF
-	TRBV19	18	ASPKLSTGTGKTSTDTQY
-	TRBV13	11	ASSTPRDRREF
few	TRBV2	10	ASSVGASPLH
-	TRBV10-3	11	AITPGGSGEAF
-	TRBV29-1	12	SVEDGGGNTEAF
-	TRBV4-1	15	ASSQQPGQGLNTEAF
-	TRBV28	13	ASSLIGVGGQPQH
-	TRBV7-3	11	ASSPQGGYGYT
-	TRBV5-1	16	ASSLGTSGRVYTGELF
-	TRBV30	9	AWGGANVLT
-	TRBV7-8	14	ASSPSQRSSGNTIY
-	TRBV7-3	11	ASSGTSAGELF
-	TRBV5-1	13	ASSLAGGGTGELF
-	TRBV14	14	ASSLTSRDSTDTQY
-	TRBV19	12	ASRLGTGYEKLF
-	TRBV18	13	ASSPPARDPYEQY
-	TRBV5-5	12	ASSLQGTPNTIY
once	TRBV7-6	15	ASSLARLAMNTGELF
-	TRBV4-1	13	ASSQDFGGQREQY
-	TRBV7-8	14	ASSIPSGTGGYEQY
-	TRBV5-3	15	ARSGRQGDFSGNTIY
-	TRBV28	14	ASRTGTTLPSGELF
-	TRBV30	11	AWSVTVDTEAF
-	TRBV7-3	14	ASSLRLAANTGELF
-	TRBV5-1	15	ASSPRPGLADDNEQF
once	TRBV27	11	ASSPSNGLAQY
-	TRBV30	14	AWRAPGTSLGDTQY
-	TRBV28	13	ASSGPGQGVYGYT
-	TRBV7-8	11	ASRGGGEETQY
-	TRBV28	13	ASSLGRGRFGELF
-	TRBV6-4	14	ASSDSRAGGVDTQY
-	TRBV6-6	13	ASGEQGRGTDTQY
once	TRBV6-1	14	ASSAPSGGHQETQY